This T cell receptor (beta chain) emerged from a study of early stage breast cancer tumors. General observations from the study: Commonly generated sequences made up most enriched TCRB sequences shared between patients. Unsorted bulk genomic DNA sequencing lacked pairing and functional marker data. Comparing each tissue with blood distinguished tumor from normal in most of the 16 patients.

Profiling relied on immunoSEQ multiplex PCR, and the TCRdb table lists in-frame clones only, not all of them. Among roughly 30,000 clones listed, roughly 80% were seen once. This CDR3 is 14 amino acids long. Germline CDR1 SEHNR, CDR2 FQNEAQ (reference sequence). Between the trimmed V and J ends, which lost 1 base and 4 bases, there was a span of 5 bases. This clone appeared once. The antigen is not known. Sequenced sample: blood. The receptor's source is a person in their 60s with breast cancer. The V and J genes are TRBV7-9 and TRBJ2-6; no reliable D call. The CDR3: CASSLVGGANVLTF. The CDR3, as DNA: TGTGCCAGCAGCTTAGTTGGCGGGGCCAACGTCCTGACTTTC.